The 27 T cell receptor beta chains listed next were all sequenced from one sample in a study of blood T cells in healthy people across ages. Through a sample-barcoded 5' primer and a J-beta primer mix, a second PCR was run for about 6 to 12 cycles. Each CDR3 protein is one row after TCRdb ran MiXCR on the 5' RACE reads. The data show roughly 1.5 million distinct CDR3 sequences, approximately 42% seen once. Sequenced sample: blood. All receptors come from a woman under 30 in good health.

The rearrangement uses TRBV6-5 and TRBJ2-4; D is perhaps TRBD2 (6 bases). The CDR3 is 12 residues long. CDR1 and CDR2 (germline): MNHEY, SVGAGI. The V end was cut by 6 bases, the J end by 13 bases, with 16 bases between. The CDR3 nucleotides are TGTGCCAGCAGCAACTCAGGGAGCGGGCAGTACTTC. Its protein is CASSNSGSGQYF.

In regard to this clonotype: This clone may be a read error of a much larger clone one base away. The chain uses TRBV7-2 and TRBJ2-1; possible D gene TRBD2, 5 bases. V gave up 1 base and J gave up 13 bases, with 11 bases separating them. The CDR3 loop spans 12 amino acids. Germline values: CDR1 SGHTA, CDR2 FQGNSA. The CDR3: CASSLGWETQFF. The DNA for the CDR3 is TGTGCCAGCAGCTTAGGCTGGGAGACCCAGTTCTTC.

The rearrangement links TRBV7-2 to TRBJ2-1; D call uncertain. This CDR3 is 14 amino acids long. V was clipped by 1 base and J by 4 bases, with 8 bases between them. Germline V gene lookup returns CDR1 SGHTA and CDR2 FQGNSA. The CDR3: CASSLGYEYNEQFF. In nucleotides, the CDR3 is TGTGCCAGCAGCTTAGGTTACGAGTACAATGAGCAGTTCTTC.

This clonotype was seen a few times. This chain joins TRBV15 and TRBJ2-3, with 10 bases aligning to TRBD1. Germline lookup yields CDR1 LNHNV and CDR2 YYDKDF (reference sequence). The ends lost 3 bases at V and 4 bases at J; junction bases unmatched: 7. The CDR3 totals 16 residues. This CDR3 is CATSRETGGYSDTQYF. The CDR3 DNA reads TGTGCCACCAGCAGGGAGACAGGGGGCTATTCAGATACGCAGTATTTT.

The DNA of the CDR3 is TGTGCCAGCAGTGCTGGGACGGGGCGCGAGCAGTACTTC. Its translation is CASSAGTGREQYF. The V gene is TRBV2, the J gene TRBJ2-7; possibly TRBD1 or TRBD2 for D (5 bases each). The CDR3 contains 13 residues. V was clipped by 4 bases and J by 6 bases, with 13 bases between them. Germline V CDR1 and CDR2: SNHLY, FYNNEI.

The chain joins TRBV30 to TRBJ2-1; 9 positions agree with TRBD2. Germline V CDR1 and CDR2: GTSNPN, SVGIG (reference sequence). This CDR3 comprises 14 residues. Trimming took 7 bases from V and 6 from J; bases not matched to a gene: 10. CDR3 in amino acids: CAFLSGGPGNEQFF. The CDR3, as DNA: TGTGCCTTCTTAAGCGGGGGGCCTGGCAATGAGCAGTTCTTC.

The rearrangement joins TRBV3-1 to TRBJ2-1; TRBD1 matches at 12 bases. Judging by the DNA end, TRBJ2-7 fits better; the J call may be wrong. Germline V gives CDR1 LGHDT, CDR2 YNNKEL (reference sequence). The CDR3 is made up of 17 amino acids. The CDR3 is CASSPPWDRGPYNEQYF. CDR3 DNA: TGTGCCAGCAGCCCTCCTTGGGACAGGGGGCCGTACAATGAGCAGTACTTC.

The V gene is TRBV3-1, the J gene TRBJ2-5; TRBD2 matches at 8 bases. The CDR3 runs 16 residues. V gave up 0 bases and J gave up 1 base; unmatched junction bases: 4. Germline V gene data show CDR1 as LGHDT and CDR2 as YNNKEL (reference sequence). The CDR3 DNA sequence: TGTGCCAGCAGCCAAGAGAGGCTAGCGGGCCAAGAGACCCAGTACTTC. This encodes CASSQERLAGQETQYF.

The chain carries TRBV20-1 and TRBJ2-3; TRBD2 matches 9 bases. CDR1 DFQATT and CDR2 SNEGSKA come from the germline V gene (reference sequence). J was trimmed by 2 bases and V by 0 bases; bases with no gene match: 6. CDR3 size: 16 residues. The CDR3, as DNA: TGCAGTGCTAGAGATCTCCAGCGGGGGGCCACAGATACGCAGTATTTT. Translated: CSARDLQRGATDTQYF.

The rearrangement links TRBV20-1 to TRBJ2-5; 12 nucleotides align to TRBD2. V trimming: 6 bases; J trimming: 5 bases; junction bases outside the gene matches: 13. The CDR3 has 16 residues. The germline gives CDR1 DFQATT, CDR2 SNEGSKA (reference sequence). The DNA of the CDR3 is TGCAGTGCCGGCCAACCCCTAGCGGGAGGGACTGAGACCCAGTACTTC. It codes for CSAGQPLAGGTETQYF.

V is TRBV6-2 or TRBV6-3 and J is TRBJ2-1, with D maybe TRBD1 (6 bases). The germline V gene has CDR1 MNHEY and CDR2 SVGEGT. V was trimmed by 0 bases and J by 8 bases, leaving 17 bases between them. CDR3 size: 16 residues. CDR3 in amino acids: CASSYSKGVQADEQFF. CDR3 sequence (DNA): TGTGCCAGCAGTTACTCGAAGGGGGTCCAAGCCGATGAGCAGTTCTTC.

This chain connects TRBV6-2 or TRBV6-3 to TRBJ2-6; D gene ambiguous. The CDR3 is made up of 16 amino acids. The germline V gene has CDR1 MNHEY and CDR2 SVGEGT. Trimming left V 6 bases short and J 0 bases short, with 12 bases between. CDR3 residues: CASSRPGNSGANVLTF. CDR3 coding DNA: TGTGCCAGCAGCCGCCCTGGGAACTCTGGGGCCAACGTCCTGACTTTC.

The gene calls are TRBV11-2 and TRBJ2-6; D unresolved. Germline V CDR1 and CDR2: SGHAT, FQNNGV. This CDR3 has 18 amino acids. Trimming took off 4 bases at V and 0 bases at J, with 16 bases between the two ends. The CDR3, as DNA: TGTGCCAGCAGCTCCCCAGGAAGAGACGTCTCTGGGGCCAACGTCCTGACTTTC. It yields the protein CASSSPGRDVSGANVLTF.

The rearrangement uses TRBV6-1 and TRBJ2-1; no definite D call. Per germline, CDR1 MNHNS and CDR2 SASEGT. Trimming took off 3 bases at V and 6 bases at J, with 9 bases between the two ends. CDR3 length: 13 residues. CDR3 nucleotides: TGTGCCAGCAGTGACCCCCTACGCAATGAGCAGTTCTTC. Amino acid sequence: CASSDPLRNEQFF.

The V and J genes are TRBV6-5 and TRBJ1-2; 7 nucleotides line up with TRBD1. V trimming: 4 bases; J trimming: 4 bases; junction bases outside the gene matches: 18. The germline V gene has CDR1 MNHEY and CDR2 SVGAGI. This CDR3 has 18 residues. The CDR3 is CASSSHTDREAPGYGYTF. The CDR3 DNA sequence: TGTGCCAGCAGTTCGCATACCGACAGGGAGGCCCCGGGCTATGGCTACACCTTC.

The chain recombines TRBV30 with TRBJ2-3; D uncertain. The V gene's germline CDR1 is GTSNPN and CDR2 SVGIG (reference sequence). The V and J ends lost 0 bases and 3 bases respectively, with 10 bases between them. This CDR3 is built from 14 residues. CDR3 bases: TGTGCCTGGAGTGTCGTCAGAAGGACAGATACGCAGTATTTT. Amino acid sequence: CAWSVVRRTDTQYF.

This clonotype was observed a handful of times. The rearrangement links TRBV5-1 to TRBJ2-1; D is perhaps TRBD2 (7 bases). The V end was cut by 0 bases, the J end by 9 bases, with 16 bases between. CDR3 length: 15 residues. Germline V lookup: CDR1 SGHRS, CDR2 YFSETQ. In DNA form, the CDR3 reads TGCGCCAGCAGCTTGGAAGGGGGGGACTATGGTGAGCAGTTCTTC. It yields the protein CASSLEGGDYGEQFF.

The chain joins TRBV20-1 to TRBJ2-2, with TRBD2 as a possible D gene (6 bases). This CDR3 is 16 amino acids long. V was shortened by 0 bases and J by 5 bases, with 16 bases between the two germline ends. Germline CDR1 and CDR2: DFQATT and SNEGSKA (reference sequence). The DNA for the CDR3 is TGCAGTGCTAGAGAACAGGAGGGATCAAAAACCGGGGAGCTGTTTTTT. Protein sequence: CSAREQEGSKTGELFF.

This clonotype was seen a handful of times. The rearrangement links TRBV7-2 to TRBJ1-2; no firm D call. The V end lost 9 bases, the J end lost 3 bases, and 11 bases lay between the germline ends. The CDR3 has 12 residues. Germline loops: CDR1 SGHTA, CDR2 FQGNSA. Written as DNA, the CDR3 is TGTGCCAGTACCCGGTCTCACTATGGCTACACCTTC. Residues: CASTRSHYGYTF. Combining the CDR3 with reference TRBV7-2 and TRBJ1-2 gives the whole variable domain GAGVSQSPSNKVTEKGKDVELRCDPISGHTALYWYRQSLGQGLEFLIYFQGNSAPDKSGLPSDRFSAERTGGSVSTLTIQRTQQEDSAVYLCASTRSHYGYTFGSGTRLTVV.

The V gene is TRBV28, the J gene TRBJ1-5; D is uncertain. Germline V gene lookup returns CDR1 MDHEN and CDR2 SYDVKM. Trimming took off 5 bases at V and 4 bases at J, with 18 bases between the two ends. The CDR3 is 16 residues long. The CDR3 nucleotides are TGTGCCAGCAGTCTTCGGACGGGAGGTGGGAATCAGCCCCAGCATTTT. Protein product: CASSLRTGGGNQPQHF.

This chain joins TRBV15 and TRBJ1-1; D uncertain. The CDR3 sequence is 15 residues long. The germline V gene has CDR1 LNHNV and CDR2 YYDKDF (reference sequence). V was clipped by 0 bases and J by 4 bases, with 12 bases between them. CDR3 coding DNA: TGTGCCACCAGCAGAGATAAAATGGCGGTCACTGAAGCTTTCTTT. This codes for CATSRDKMAVTEAFF.

In its sample, this clonotype was seen many times. The J gene is TRBJ2-7, the V gene TRBV20-1; D not resolved. Trimming removed 2 bases from V and 2 bases from J, with 7 bases in between. CDR1 and CDR2 from the germline V gene are DFQATT and SNEGSKA (reference sequence). This CDR3 comprises 12 residues. The CDR3 bases are TGCAGTGCTAGATACAGTACCTACGAGCAGTACTTC. Residues: CSARYSTYEQYF.

The genes are TRBV7-8 and TRBJ2-7, with TRBD2 matching over 12 bases. The germline gives CDR1 SGHVS, CDR2 FQNEAQ. CDR3 length: 15 residues. After removal of 3 bases from V and 6 bases from J, the junction contained 6 bases not matched to a gene. CDR3 in amino acids: CASSFQTSGSVEQYF. CDR3 bases: TGTGCCAGCAGCTTCCAGACTAGCGGGAGTGTCGAGCAGTACTTC.

The chain combines TRBV4-1 with TRBJ2-1; D may be TRBD1 (6 bases). The V and J ends lost 1 base and 11 bases respectively, with 24 bases between them. CDR3 length: 17 residues. From germline, CDR1 is MGHRA and CDR2 YSYEKL. CDR3 coding DNA: TGCGCCAGCAGCCAAGTACAGGGTTTGTTTCGTGGAAATAAGCAGTTCTTC. This sequence encodes CASSQVQGLFRGNKQFF.

This clonotype was detected only once. The J gene is TRBJ1-6, the V gene TRBV30, with unresolved D. Trimming pared 2 bases from V and 9 bases from J, leaving 11 bases between. CDR1 and CDR2 (germline): GTSNPN, SVGIG (reference sequence). CDR3 length equals 13 residues. The CDR3 sequence: CAWSREWSSPLHF. DNA for the CDR3: TGTGCCTGGAGTCGAGAATGGTCTTCACCCCTCCACTTT. The full variable domain, completed using reference TRBV30 and TRBJ1-6, is SQTIHQWPATLVQPVGSPLSLECTVEGTSNPNLYWYRQAAGRGLQLLFYSVGIGQISSEVPQNLSASRPQDRQFILSSKKLLLSDSGFYLCAWSREWSSPLHFGNGTRLTVT.

A few counts support this clonotype. J is TRBJ1-4 and V is TRBV7-9; no clear D gene. Trimming removed 4 bases from V and 2 bases from J, with 14 bases in between. The CDR3 has 16 residues. Germline CDR1 reads SEHNR; CDR2 reads FQNEAQ (reference sequence). The CDR3 sequence: CASSSPVKATNEKLFF. For the CDR3, the DNA is TGTGCCAGCAGCTCCCCCGTGAAGGCGACTAATGAAAAACTGTTTTTT. The complete variable domain, with remaining parts taken from reference TRBV7-9 and TRBJ1-4, reads DTGVSQNPRHKITKRGQNVTFRCDPISEHNRLYWYRQTLGQGPEFLTYFQNEAQLEKSRLLSDRFSAERPKGSFSTLEIQRTEQGDSAMYLCASSSPVKATNEKLFFGSGTQLSVL.

Here the CDR3 DNA reads TGTGCCAGCAGCTTAGCCGGCTCGGGAGAGACCCAGTACTTC. Protein sequence: CASSLAGSGETQYF. The V call is TRBV7-2, the J call TRBJ2-5, with D uncertain. This CDR3 is 14 amino acids long. Germline V CDR1 and CDR2: SGHTA, FQGNSA. The V and J ends lost 0 bases and 4 bases respectively, with 9 bases between them.